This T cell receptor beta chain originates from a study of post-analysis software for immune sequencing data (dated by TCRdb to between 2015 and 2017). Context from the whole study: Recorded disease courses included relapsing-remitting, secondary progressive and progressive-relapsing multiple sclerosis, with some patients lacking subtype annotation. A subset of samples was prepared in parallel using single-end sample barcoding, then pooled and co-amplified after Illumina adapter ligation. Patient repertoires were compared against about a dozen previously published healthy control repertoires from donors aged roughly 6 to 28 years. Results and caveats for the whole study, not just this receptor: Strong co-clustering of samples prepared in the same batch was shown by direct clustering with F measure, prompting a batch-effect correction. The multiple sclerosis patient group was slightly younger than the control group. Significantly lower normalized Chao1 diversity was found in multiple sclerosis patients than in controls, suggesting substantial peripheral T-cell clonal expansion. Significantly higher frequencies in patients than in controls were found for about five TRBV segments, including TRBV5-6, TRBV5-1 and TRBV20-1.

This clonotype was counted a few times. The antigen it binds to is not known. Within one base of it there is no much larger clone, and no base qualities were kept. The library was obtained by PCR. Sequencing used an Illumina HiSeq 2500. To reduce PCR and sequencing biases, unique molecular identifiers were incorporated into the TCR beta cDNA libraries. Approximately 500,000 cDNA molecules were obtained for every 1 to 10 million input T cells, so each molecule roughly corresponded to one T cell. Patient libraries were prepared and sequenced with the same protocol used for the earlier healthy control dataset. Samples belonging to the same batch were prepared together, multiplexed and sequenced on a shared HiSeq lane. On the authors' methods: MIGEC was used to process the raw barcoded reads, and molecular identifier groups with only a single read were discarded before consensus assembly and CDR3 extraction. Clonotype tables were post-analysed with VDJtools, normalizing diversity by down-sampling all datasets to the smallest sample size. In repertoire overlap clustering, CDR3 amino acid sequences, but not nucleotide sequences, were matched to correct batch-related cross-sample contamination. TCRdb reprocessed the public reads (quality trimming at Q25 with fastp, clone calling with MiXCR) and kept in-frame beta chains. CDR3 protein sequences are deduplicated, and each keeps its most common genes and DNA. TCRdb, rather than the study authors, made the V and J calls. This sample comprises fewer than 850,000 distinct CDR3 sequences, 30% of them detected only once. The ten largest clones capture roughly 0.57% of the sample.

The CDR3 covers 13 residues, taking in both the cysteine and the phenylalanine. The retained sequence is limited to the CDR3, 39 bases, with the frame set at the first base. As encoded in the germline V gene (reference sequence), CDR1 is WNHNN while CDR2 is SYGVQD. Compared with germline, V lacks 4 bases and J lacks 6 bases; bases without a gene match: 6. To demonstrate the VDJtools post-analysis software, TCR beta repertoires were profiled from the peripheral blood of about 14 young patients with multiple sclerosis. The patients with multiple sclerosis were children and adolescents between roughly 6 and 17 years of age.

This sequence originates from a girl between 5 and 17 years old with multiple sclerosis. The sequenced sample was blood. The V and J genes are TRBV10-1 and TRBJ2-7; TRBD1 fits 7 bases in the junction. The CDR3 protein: CASSVGRQGEQYF. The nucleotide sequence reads TGCGCCAGCAGTGTCGGCCGACAGGGCGAGCAGTACTTC.